One and the same sample provided the 9 T cell receptor beta chains below, sequenced in a study of blood T cell repertoires in COVID-19. Some clones are missing from TCRdb's copy, which holds only in-frame ones; the method was immunoSEQ multiplex PCR. The sample contains 250,000 or so clones, around 90% of which appear only once. The sequenced sample consisted of peripheral blood. Receptors were obtained from a woman aged 40 to 50 who had recovered from COVID-19.

The chain combines TRBV11-1 with TRBJ2-7; 7 nucleotides line up with TRBD2. V was clipped by 5 bases and J by 5 bases; unmatched bases: 12. The CDR3 consists of 15 residues. Germline CDR1 is SGHAT and CDR2 is FQDESV (reference sequence). In DNA, the CDR3 is TGTGCCAGCAGCGGGAGGGACGCCCCGGCGGACGAGCAGTACTTC. Translation gives CASSGRDAPADEQYF. The complete variable domain, with remaining parts taken from reference TRBV11-1 and TRBJ2-7, reads EAEVAQSPRYKITEKSQAVAFWCDPISGHATLYWYRQILGQGPELLVQFQDESVVDDSQLPKDRFSAERLKGVDSTLKIQPAELGDSAMYLCASSGRDAPADEQYFGPGTRLTVT.

The CDR3 DNA sequence: TGTGCCAGCAGCTTGCCAGGGGCCAGCACAGATACGCAGTATTTT. It is translated as CASSLPGASTDTQYF. The chain recombines TRBV7-9 with TRBJ2-3, with D perhaps TRBD1 (6 bases). V was pared by 3 bases and J by 0 bases, with 10 bases between. Germline V gives CDR1 SEHNR, CDR2 FQNEAQ (reference sequence). The CDR3 contains 15 residues. The full variable domain, rest sourced from reference TRBV7-9 and TRBJ2-3, is DTGVSQNPRHKITKRGQNVTFRCDPISEHNRLYWYRQTLGQGPEFLTYFQNEAQLEKSRLLSDRFSAERPKGSFSTLEIQRTEQGDSAMYLCASSLPGASTDTQYFGPGTRLTVL.

The chain has TRBV5-4 and TRBJ2-5, with TRBD1 as a possible D gene (6 bases). The CDR3 length is 14 residues. Germline V gene data show CDR1 as SGHNT and CDR2 as YYREEE (reference sequence). Trimming shortened V by 0 bases and J by 5 bases, and 11 bases separated the two germline ends. CDR3 DNA: TGTGCCAGCAGCTTGGACAGGGACGGGGAGACCCAGTACTTC. Its translation: CASSLDRDGETQYF.

CDR3 sequence (DNA): TGTGCCAGCAGTTTGAGCCCTGGAAACACCATATATTTT. Protein product: CASSLSPGNTIYF. The chain links TRBV12-3 or TRBV12-4 to TRBJ1-3; D gene uncertain. The CDR3 consists of 13 residues. V lost 3 bases and J lost 2, with 5 bases in between.

The V call is TRBV5-4, the J call TRBJ2-7; the D is unclear. The CDR3 has 12 amino acids. The V gene lost 0 bases and the J gene lost 5 bases, with 6 bases spanning the gap. The germline gives CDR1 SGHNT, CDR2 YYREEE (reference sequence). CDR3 bases: TGTGCCAGCAGCTTGGCCCACAACGAGCAGTACTTC. Residues: CASSLAHNEQYF. Complete variable domain (other parts from reference TRBV5-4 and TRBJ2-7): ETGVTQSPTHLIKTRGQQVTLRCSSQSGHNTVSWYQQALGQGPQFIFQYYREEENGRGNFPPRFSGLQFPNYSSELNVNALELDDSALYLCASSLAHNEQYFGPGTRLTVT.

In regard to this clone: Other DNA sequences within the sample encode an identical CDR3. The V call is TRBV18, the J call TRBJ2-2; 9 bases fit TRBD1. Germline lookup yields CDR1 KGHSH and CDR2 LQKENI. The trim removed 3 bases at V and 1 base at J, leaving 3 bases unmatched. The CDR3 totals 16 residues. Here the CDR3 DNA reads TGTGCCAGCTCACCTCCGACAGGGGGGAACACCGGGGAGCTGTTTTTT. Translation: CASSPPTGGNTGELFF.

This clone was seen only a few times. This rearrangement joins TRBV11-3 to TRBJ2-3; 7 bases map to TRBD2. The germline V gene encodes CDR1 SGHNT and CDR2 YENEEA. There are 19 residues in the CDR3. The ends lost 1 base at V and 3 bases at J; junction bases unmatched: 16. The CDR3 reads CASSLGGEFRGSLTDTQYF. DNA of the CDR3: TGTGCCAGCAGCTTAGGGGGGGAGTTCCGCGGGAGTTTGACAGATACGCAGTATTTT.

The chain carries TRBV7-6 and TRBJ2-2, with TRBD1 identical over 7 bases. Germline assignment: CDR1 SGHVS and CDR2 FNYEAQ. The V and J ends lost 4 bases and 5 bases, in that order; junction bases with no gene match: 7. The CDR3 sequence is 15 residues long. CDR3 nucleotides: TGTGCCAGCAGCTCAAGCTACAGGGGTACCGGGGAGCTGTTTTTT. It specifies CASSSSYRGTGELFF.

The chain joins TRBV3-1 (or the pseudogene TRBV3-2) to TRBJ2-1; D unclear. The ends were cut back, 1 base at V and 8 bases at J, with 9 bases in the middle. The CDR3 is 13 residues long. Germline lookup yields CDR1 LGHDT and CDR2 YNNKEL (reference sequence). The CDR3 sequence: CASSQGYLDEQFF. In DNA form, the CDR3 reads TGTGCCAGCAGCCAAGGCTACCTAGATGAGCAGTTCTTC.